This TCR beta chain was observed in a study of T cell repertoires in cytomegalovirus infection. Study in general: Public TCR beta signatures marked donors with CMV infection and the matching HLA.

The table lists this clonotype with a few counts. No antigen is known for it. This CDR3 comprises 14 residues. V was trimmed by 5 bases and J by 4 bases, leaving 15 bases between them. CDR1 is SEHNR and CDR2 is FQNEAQ in the germline V gene (reference sequence). TCRdb itself ran the reads through MiXCR, one entry per CDR3 protein. Seen here are hundreds of thousands of distinct CDR3 sequences, 30% to 40% observed once, and the top ten hold 17%. The clonotype comes from a human donor in good health (CMV status not recorded). Some clones in this sample may be carry-over from other donors' samples. The specimen comprised cultured PBMCs, sampled from culture after CMV antigen stimulation. The chain employs TRBV7-9 and TRBJ2-7, with D uncertain. The CDR3 here is CASSPSVNRYEQYF. For the CDR3, the DNA is TGTGCCAGCAGCCCGAGCGTCAACCGTTACGAGCAGTACTTC.